The rows below give T cell receptor beta chains drawn from one sample of a study of T cell changes during pregnancy in multiple sclerosis. Clones were read by immunoSEQ multiplex PCR, and TCRdb kept only the in-frame ones, dropping some. The sample has tens of thousands of clones, roughly 92% seen once; the top ten hold roughly 2.2%. This specimen consisted of peripheral blood, obtained in the third trimester of pregnancy. Every receptor here comes from a female donor with multiple sclerosis, enrolled in a pregnancy study. CDR3s include the opening cysteine and the closing phenylalanine or tryptophan. Each record gives: V gene, clone size, J gene, D gene, CDR3 protein. The D gene is left open where the match is weak. Size values are once, few and many counts, or a class for expanded clones, and some rows have none.

v_call: TRBV19
clone_size: .
j_call: TRBJ1-5
d_call: TRBD1
cdr3_aa: CASSPGGGQPQHF

v_call: TRBV4-3
clone_size: .
j_call: TRBJ2-7
d_call: TRBD2
cdr3_aa: CASSQATSGGYEQYF

v_call: TRBV27
clone_size: .
j_call: TRBJ2-3
d_call: .
cdr3_aa: CASSLRTPYTDTQYF

v_call: TRBV29-1
clone_size: .
j_call: TRBJ2-7
d_call: TRBD1
cdr3_aa: CSVEEGQPYEQYF

v_call: TRBV7-7
clone_size: .
j_call: TRBJ2-3
d_call: .
cdr3_aa: CASSSSSTDTQYF

v_call: TRBV11-3
clone_size: .
j_call: TRBJ2-1
d_call: TRBD2
cdr3_aa: CASSARLAGENEQFF

v_call: TRBV2
clone_size: .
j_call: TRBJ1-2
d_call: .
cdr3_aa: CASSEKGRRTF

v_call: TRBV18
clone_size: .
j_call: TRBJ2-3
d_call: TRBD1
cdr3_aa: CASSPGQGTFTDTQYF

v_call: TRBV7-9
clone_size: .
j_call: TRBJ1-2
d_call: TRBD1
cdr3_aa: CASSTRDRGDYGYTF

v_call: TRBV18
clone_size: .
j_call: TRBJ2-2
d_call: .
cdr3_aa: CASSLSRGLATDSHTGELFF

v_call: TRBV6-6
clone_size: .
j_call: TRBJ1-1
d_call: .
cdr3_aa: CASSPRTPNTEAFF

v_call: TRBV19
clone_size: .
j_call: TRBJ1-2
d_call: TRBD1
cdr3_aa: CASSGTGTGEDGYTF

v_call: TRBV7-9
clone_size: .
j_call: TRBJ2-2
d_call: .
cdr3_aa: CASSFPSDRGTGELFF

v_call: TRBV9
clone_size: .
j_call: TRBJ2-3
d_call: TRBD2
cdr3_aa: CASSPLPGLAGSTDTQYF

v_call: TRBV15
clone_size: .
j_call: TRBJ2-6
d_call: .
cdr3_aa: CATSRELGVVISGANVLTF

v_call: TRBV6-1
clone_size: few
j_call: TRBJ1-2
d_call: .
cdr3_aa: CASSEAEGTNYGYTF

v_call: TRBV10-2
clone_size: .
j_call: TRBJ2-1
d_call: .
cdr3_aa: CATFIGNEQFF

v_call: TRBV7-6
clone_size: .
j_call: TRBJ2-7
d_call: TRBD2
cdr3_aa: CASSLATSGTKNEQYF

v_call: TRBV6-1
clone_size: .
j_call: TRBJ2-5
d_call: .
cdr3_aa: CASSEASGWETQYF

v_call: TRBV6-6
clone_size: .
j_call: TRBJ1-5
d_call: TRBD1
cdr3_aa: CASKTGVDQPQHF

v_call: TRBV28
clone_size: .
j_call: TRBJ1-1
d_call: TRBD1
cdr3_aa: CASSPDRVNTEAFF

v_call: TRBV7-9
clone_size: .
j_call: TRBJ2-3
d_call: TRBD2
cdr3_aa: CASSLVPSGSPDTQYF

v_call: TRBV5-4
clone_size: .
j_call: TRBJ2-3
d_call: TRBD2
cdr3_aa: CASSQVGTSGRADTQYF

v_call: TRBV14
clone_size: .
j_call: TRBJ2-7
d_call: TRBD1
cdr3_aa: CASSADPGQNIHF

v_call: TRBV19
clone_size: once
j_call: TRBJ2-3
d_call: TRBD2
cdr3_aa: CASSFSGSTDTQYF

v_call: TRBV9
clone_size: .
j_call: TRBJ2-7
d_call: .
cdr3_aa: CASSVEWDTTYEQYF

v_call: TRBV5-5
clone_size: .
j_call: TRBJ2-2
d_call: TRBD1
cdr3_aa: CASSSGQIYGELFF

v_call: TRBV7-2
clone_size: .
j_call: TRBJ2-1
d_call: TRBD2
cdr3_aa: CASSLGLPGAGGTHNEQFF

v_call: TRBV18
clone_size: .
j_call: TRBJ1-2
d_call: TRBD1
cdr3_aa: CASSPWGQGYQWDGYTF

v_call: TRBV5-1
clone_size: .
j_call: TRBJ2-1
d_call: TRBD2
cdr3_aa: CASSLTSGSYNEQFF

v_call: TRBV4-2
clone_size: .
j_call: TRBJ1-2
d_call: .
cdr3_aa: CASSQESLAGGYTF